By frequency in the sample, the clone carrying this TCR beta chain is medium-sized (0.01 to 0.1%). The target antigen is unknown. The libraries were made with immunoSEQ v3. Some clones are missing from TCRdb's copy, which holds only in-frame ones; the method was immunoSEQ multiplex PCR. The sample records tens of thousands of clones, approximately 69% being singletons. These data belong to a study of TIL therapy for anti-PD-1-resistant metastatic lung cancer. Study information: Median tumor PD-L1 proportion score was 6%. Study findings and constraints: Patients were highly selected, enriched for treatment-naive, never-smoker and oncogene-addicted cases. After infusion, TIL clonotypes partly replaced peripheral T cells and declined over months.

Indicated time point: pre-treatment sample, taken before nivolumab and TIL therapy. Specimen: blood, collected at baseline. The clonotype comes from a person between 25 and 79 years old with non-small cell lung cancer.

CDR3 sequence: CASSEETGANTEAFF. The CDR3 nucleotides are TGTGCCAGCAGTGAAGAAACAGGGGCGAACACTGAAGCTTTCTTT. The chain uses TRBV2 and TRBJ1-1, with 7 bases lining up with TRBD1. The CDR3 loop spans 15 amino acids. V gave up 1 base and J gave up 1 base; unmatched junction bases: 3. Germline V CDR1 and CDR2: SNHLY, FYNNEI.